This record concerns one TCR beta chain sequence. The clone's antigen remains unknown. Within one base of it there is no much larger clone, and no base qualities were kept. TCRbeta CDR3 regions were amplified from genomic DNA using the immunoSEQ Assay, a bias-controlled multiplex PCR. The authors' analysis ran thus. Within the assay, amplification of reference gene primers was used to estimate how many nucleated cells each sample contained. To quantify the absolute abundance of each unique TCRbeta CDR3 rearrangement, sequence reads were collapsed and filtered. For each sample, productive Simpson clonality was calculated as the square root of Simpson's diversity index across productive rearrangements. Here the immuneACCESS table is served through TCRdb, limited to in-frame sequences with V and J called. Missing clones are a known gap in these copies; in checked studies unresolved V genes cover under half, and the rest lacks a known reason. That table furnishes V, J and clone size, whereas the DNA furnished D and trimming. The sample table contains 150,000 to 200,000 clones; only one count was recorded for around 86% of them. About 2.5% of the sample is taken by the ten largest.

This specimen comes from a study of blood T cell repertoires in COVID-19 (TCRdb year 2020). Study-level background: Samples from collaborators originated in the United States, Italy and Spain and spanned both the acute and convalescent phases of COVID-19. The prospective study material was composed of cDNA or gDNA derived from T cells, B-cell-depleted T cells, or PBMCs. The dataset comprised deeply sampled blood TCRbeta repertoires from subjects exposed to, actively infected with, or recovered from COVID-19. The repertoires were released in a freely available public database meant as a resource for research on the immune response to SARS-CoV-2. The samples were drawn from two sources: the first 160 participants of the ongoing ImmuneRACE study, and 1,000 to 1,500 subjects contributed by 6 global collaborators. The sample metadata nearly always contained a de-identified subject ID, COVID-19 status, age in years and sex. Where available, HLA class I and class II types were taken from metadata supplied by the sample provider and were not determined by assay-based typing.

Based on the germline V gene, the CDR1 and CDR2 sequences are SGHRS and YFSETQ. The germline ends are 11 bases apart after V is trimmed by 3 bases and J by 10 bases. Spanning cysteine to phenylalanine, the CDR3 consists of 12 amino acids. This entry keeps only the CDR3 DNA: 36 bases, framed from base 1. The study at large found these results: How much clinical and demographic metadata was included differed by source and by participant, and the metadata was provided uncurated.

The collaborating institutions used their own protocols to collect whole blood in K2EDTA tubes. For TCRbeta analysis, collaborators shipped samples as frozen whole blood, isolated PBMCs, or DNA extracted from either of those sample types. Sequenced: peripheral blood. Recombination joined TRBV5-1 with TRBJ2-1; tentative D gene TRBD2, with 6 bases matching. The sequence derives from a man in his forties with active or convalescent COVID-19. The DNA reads TGCGCCAGCAGCTCCGGGGGTCGGGAGCAGTTCTTC. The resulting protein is CASSSGGREQFF.